This entry is about one TCR beta chain. The data originate from a study of T cells in tumors after PD-1 blockade. Overall study context: No patient had prior checkpoint blockade, systemic immunosuppression, or radiotherapy within 4 weeks.

The method was immunoSEQ multiplex PCR; TCRdb's version includes in-frame clones alone and lacks a portion of them. The sample contains about 33,000 clones, roughly 78% of which appear only once. The germline V gene encodes CDR1 LNHDA and CDR2 SQIVND (reference sequence). V lost 5 bases to trimming and J lost 4 bases, with 12 bases between them. This CDR3 has 13 residues. This rearrangement joins TRBV19 to TRBJ2-7; D is tentatively TRBD1 or TRBD2 (6 bases each). The sequenced sample was PBMCs, obtained before anti-PD-1 treatment. This TCR derives from a human donor with basal cell carcinoma. CDR3 sequence: CASSPTGRYEQYF. CDR3 nucleotides: TGTGCCAGTAGTCCTACAGGGAGGTACGAGCAGTACTTC.